The next 23 T cell receptor beta chains were all read from a single sample in a study of cytomegalovirus exposure and HLA in healthy donors. It was with 60 Vbeta and 13 Jbeta primers that the PCR ran. Assay used: immunoSEQ multiplex PCR; TCRdb lists only in-frame clones, some missing. The sample holds 110,000 or so clones, 76% seen once. The specimen sequenced was PBMCs. Every receptor here comes from a man aged 40-55 years in good health and CMV-seropositive.

The chain employs TRBV4-1 and TRBJ1-5; a weak D match, TRBD1 (6 bases). CDR3 length: 14 residues. The germline V gene has CDR1 MGHRA and CDR2 YSYEKL. Trimming removed 4 bases from V and 9 bases from J, with 16 bases in between. The CDR3 nucleotides read TGCGCCAGCAGCCCCTCTACAGGGATTGGGCCCCAGCATTTT. Residues: CASSPSTGIGPQHF.

This clone was detected only a few times. This chain links TRBV6-4 with TRBJ2-1, with TRBD2 matching 7 bases. Germline assignment: CDR1 MRHNA and CDR2 SNTAGT. The ends lost 4 bases at V and 7 bases at J; junction bases unmatched: 10. The length of the CDR3 is 15 residues. Written as DNA, the CDR3 is TGTGCCAGCAGTGCGGAGCGGGGTGGGGGTAATGAGCAGTTCTTC. Protein sequence: CASSAERGGGNEQFF.

The CDR3 protein is CASREQGREQYF. CDR3 nucleotide sequence: TGTGCCAGCAGAGAACAGGGCCGCGAGCAGTACTTC. The chain is built from TRBV6-6 and TRBJ2-7, with D possibly matching TRBD1 (6 bases). The germline V gene encodes CDR1 MNHNY and CDR2 SVGAGI (reference sequence). With 6 bases removed from V and 6 bases from J, the gap between germline ends came to 12 bases. This CDR3 spans 12 amino acids.

This chain uses TRBV11-1 with TRBJ2-7; 8 positions match TRBD2. The V gene's germline CDR1 is SGHAT and CDR2 FQDESV (reference sequence). The CDR3 spans 14 residues. V was pared by 5 bases and J by 3 bases, with 6 bases of the junction left unmatched. CDR3 sequence reads: CASSNLGLVYEQYF. The CDR3 DNA is TGTGCCAGCAGCAACCTGGGACTAGTCTACGAGCAGTACTTC.

This clone was seen once. This chain connects TRBV6-5 to TRBJ2-7; D possibly corresponds to TRBD2 (6 bases). Germline CDR1 is MNHEY and CDR2 is SVGAGI. The CDR3 covers 15 residues. V lost 6 bases and J 0 bases, leaving 15 bases between the germline ends. CDR3 amino acids: CASRTSGTASYEQYF. In DNA, the CDR3 is TGTGCCAGCAGAACCTCCGGGACTGCCTCCTACGAGCAGTACTTC.

The gene calls are TRBV4-2 and TRBJ1-6; 11 positions agree with TRBD1. V trimming: 1 base; J trimming: 10 bases; junction bases outside the gene matches: 6. CDR3 length equals 16 residues. Germline values: CDR1 LGHNA, CDR2 YNFKEQ. CDR3 sequence reads: CASSQGTGGVESPLHF. CDR3 in DNA: TGTGCCAGCAGCCAAGGGACAGGGGGCGTCGAATCACCCCTCCACTTT.

This clone came up a few times. The CDR3 reads CASRPLTVSNQPQHF. For the CDR3, the DNA is TGTGCCAGCAGGCCCCTCACGGTTAGCAATCAGCCCCAGCATTTT. The chain has TRBV6-1 and TRBJ1-5; D is uncertain. Per germline, CDR1 MNHNS and CDR2 SASEGT. This CDR3 is 15 amino acids long. V dropped 6 bases and J dropped 0 bases, with 12 bases sitting between them.

J is TRBJ2-7 and V is TRBV6-5, with unresolved D. Trimming left V 5 bases short and J 0 bases short, with 14 bases between. This CDR3 has 15 residues. CDR1 is MNHEY, CDR2 SVGAGI, per germline. CDR3 in DNA: TGTGCCAGCAGTCAAAACACCGATATCTCCTACGAGCAGTACTTC. This translates into CASSQNTDISYEQYF.

The CDR3 coding sequence is TGTGCCAGCAGGTTTGGACTAGCGGGAGGGAATGAGCAGTTCTTC. This gives the protein CASRFGLAGGNEQFF. This chain links TRBV6-5 with TRBJ2-1; 15 bases align to TRBD2. V gave up 6 bases and J gave up 7 bases; unmatched junction bases: 4. Germline V gives CDR1 MNHEY, CDR2 SVGAGI. This CDR3 has 15 residues.

Only a few counts were recorded for this clone. The gene calls are TRBV5-1 and TRBJ2-2; 7 bases agree with TRBD1. V dropped 0 bases and J dropped 3; count of bases not matched to a gene: 8. Per the germline V gene, CDR1 is SGHRS and CDR2 is YFSETQ. The CDR3 is made up of 17 amino acids. CDR3 loop: CASSLGQGRLDTGELFF. In DNA, the CDR3 is TGCGCCAGCAGCTTGGGACAGGGTAGACTCGACACCGGGGAGCTGTTTTTT.

In DNA form, the CDR3 reads TGTGCCAGCAGTTTCCGGGGGGGCCGGGGCGAGCAGTACTTC. It translates to CASSFRGGRGEQYF. The genes are TRBV11-2 and TRBJ2-7; 8 positions agree with TRBD2. The length of the CDR3 is 14 residues. The ends lost 6 bases at V and 6 bases at J; junction bases unmatched: 10. The germline V gene has CDR1 SGHAT and CDR2 FQNNGV.

V is TRBV20-1 and J is TRBJ2-4; tentative D call: TRBD1 (6 bases). Germline V lookup: CDR1 DFQATT, CDR2 SNEGSKA (reference sequence). Trimming stripped 3 bases from V and 12 bases from J, with 12 bases between. CDR3 length: 11 residues. The CDR3 spells CSASGMDSQYF. In DNA, the CDR3 is TGCAGTGCTAGTGGTATGGACAGTCAGTACTTC.

The chain carries TRBV18 and TRBJ2-2; weak D call: TRBD2 (6 bases). The germline V gene has CDR1 KGHSH and CDR2 LQKENI. V dropped 2 bases and J dropped 5 bases, with 12 bases sitting between them. This CDR3 is built from 15 residues. DNA of the CDR3: TGTGCCAGCTCACCAGGTCAGGGAGGAACCGGGGAGCTGTTTTTT. Protein product: CASSPGQGGTGELFF.

This sequence joins TRBV4-2 and TRBJ2-1, with TRBD2 matching 7 bases. This CDR3 has 15 amino acids. Germline CDR1 LGHNA, CDR2 YNFKEQ. V shed 4 bases and J 10 bases; nucleotides not matched to a gene: 13. The CDR3 DNA reads as TGTGCCAGCAGCCGCGGGGGAGGTAATTTTAGGGAGCAGTTCTTC. Translation: CASSRGGGNFREQFF.

The chain combines TRBV2 with TRBJ1-1, with 9 bases identical to TRBD1. J lost 6 bases, V lost 11 bases, and 10 bases had no gene match. Per germline, CDR1 SNHLY and CDR2 FYNNEI. This CDR3 spans 13 amino acids. The CDR3 region is CAGTGGKGAEAFF. Written as DNA, the CDR3 is TGTGCCGGTACAGGGGGCAAGGGAGCTGAAGCTTTCTTT.

The chain is built from TRBV6-5 and TRBJ2-1; 8 positions agree with TRBD2. The V gene end was trimmed by 6 bases and the J gene end by 6 bases; junction bases not matched to a gene: 10. The CDR3 runs 15 residues. Germline V CDR1 and CDR2: MNHEY, SVGAGI. CDR3 in DNA: TGTGCCAGCAGCCCCAGCGGGAGCCGGGGCAATGAGCAGTTCTTC. Translated, it gives CASSPSGSRGNEQFF.

The chain recombines TRBV14 with TRBJ2-2, with unresolved D. The V gene's germline CDR1 is SGHDN and CDR2 FVKESK. V was cut by 1 base and J by 2 bases, with 11 bases left in between. CDR3 size: 16 residues. CDR3 coding DNA: TGTGCCAGCAGCCAAGCGACTCCCTATAACACCGGGGAGCTGTTTTTT. Its protein is CASSQATPYNTGELFF.

In DNA, the CDR3 is TGTGCCAGCAGCTTAACAGGAAGTAGCGGGGGCACGTACAATGAGCAGTTCTTC. It yields the protein CASSLTGSSGGTYNEQFF. This chain connects TRBV7-3 to TRBJ2-1; 9 bases are shared with TRBD2. Germline V gene lookup returns CDR1 SGHTA and CDR2 FQGTGA. The CDR3 loop spans 18 amino acids. Germline trimming cut 0 bases from V and 4 bases from J; bases unmatched to any gene: 10.

The gene calls are TRBV18 and TRBJ1-2; TRBD1 aligns across 7 bases. This CDR3 has 15 amino acids. Germline loops: CDR1 KGHSH, CDR2 LQKENI. V was clipped by 4 bases and J by 4 bases; unmatched bases: 9. The chain's CDR3 is CASSLRSAGGYGYTF. In DNA, the CDR3 is TGTGCCAGCTCACTTAGGTCGGCAGGGGGCTATGGCTACACCTTC.

The chain recombines TRBV4-3 with TRBJ2-7; D may be TRBD2 (5 bases). Germline V CDR1 and CDR2: LGHNA, YSLEER. The CDR3 totals 14 residues. Between the trimmed V and J ends, which lost 4 bases and 2 bases, there was a span of 12 bases. In nucleotides, the CDR3 is TGCGCCAGCAGCCTGAGGGTTGGGACCTACGAGCAGTACTTC. Translation gives CASSLRVGTYEQYF.

The V call is TRBV10-2, the J call TRBJ1-2; possible D gene TRBD1, 5 bases. Germline V gene lookup returns CDR1 WSHSY and CDR2 SAAADI. The CDR3 is made up of 14 amino acids. The V end lost 3 bases, the J end lost 7 bases, and 15 bases lay between the germline ends. The CDR3 sequence: CASSEAGRGGGYTF. CDR3 nucleotide sequence: TGCGCCAGCAGTGAAGCGGGGCGGGGTGGTGGCTACACCTTC.

The rearrangement joins TRBV18 to TRBJ2-7; possibly TRBD1 for D (6 bases). The CDR3 spans 14 residues. The ends were cut back, 0 bases at V and 3 bases at J, with 9 bases in the middle. Per the germline V gene, CDR1 is KGHSH and CDR2 is LQKENI. CDR3 in amino acids: CASSPPGRGYEQYF. The CDR3 DNA is TGTGCCAGCTCACCACCCGGCAGGGGCTACGAGCAGTACTTC.

This chain links TRBV7-8 with TRBJ2-5; TRBD1 aligns across 10 bases. Losses at the gene ends were 1 base for V and 4 bases for J; bases not matched to a gene: 6. The CDR3 sequence is 16 residues long. CDR1 is SGHVS, CDR2 FQNEAQ, per germline. CDR3 sequence: CASSLVGTGVGETQYF. DNA for the CDR3: TGTGCCAGCAGCTTAGTGGGGACAGGGGTCGGAGAGACCCAGTACTTC.